Listed here is a single T cell receptor (beta chain). No antigen is known for it. The sample comes from a study of T-cell memory formation after mild COVID-19. Regarding the study as a whole: Memory from before infection featured some responding clones, which suggests cross-reactive memory joined. CD8+ contracting clones occupied EMRA, while CD4+ ones occupied mainly CM and EM.

The CDR3 extends over 14 amino acids. V lost 4 bases, J lost 6 bases, and 7 bases stayed unmatched. Germline V gene data show CDR1 as LNHDA and CDR2 as SQIVND (reference sequence). TCRdb fed the 5' RACE reads into MiXCR, producing one record per CDR3 protein. This sample has hundreds of thousands of distinct CDR3 sequences; about a sixth occur once, and the top ten carry 20% to 25%. The sequence was collected from a man between 18 and 35 years old who had mild COVID-19 (a few samples of this study predate the infection). Cell type and time point are not known. Source material: PBMCs or a T cell subset sorted from them (not recorded which). The rearrangement links TRBV19 to TRBJ2-3, with 7 nucleotides matching TRBD1. The CDR3 region has the DNA TGTGCCAGTAGTACTGGACAGGCTGCGGATACGCAGTATTTT. Translated: CASSTGQAADTQYF. Complete variable domain (other parts from reference TRBV19 and TRBJ2-3): DGGITQSPKYLFRKEGQNVTLSCEQNLNHDAMYWYRQDPGQGLRLIYYSQIVNDFQKGDIAEGYSVSREKKESFPLTVTSAQKNPTAFYLCASSTGQAADTQYFGPGTRLTVL.